A single sample gave rise to the 10 T cell receptor beta chains below, sequenced in a study of cytomegalovirus exposure and HLA in healthy donors. Primers for the PCR totalled 60 Vbeta and 13 Jbeta. Generated by immunoSEQ multiplex PCR, the TCRdb table keeps only in-frame clones and is missing some. Altogether 180,000 or so clones are present, over 75% being singletons, with the ten largest covering approximately 2%. The specimen sequenced was PBMCs. The receptors derive from a woman aged 25 to 45 in good health and CMV-seronegative.

This clone was counted a single time. The chain links TRBV11-2 to TRBJ1-2; tentative D call: TRBD1 (6 bases). CDR3 length: 15 residues. CDR1 SGHAT and CDR2 FQNNGV come from the germline V gene. The V gene lost 3 bases and the J gene lost 4 bases, with 15 bases spanning the gap. CDR3: CASSFLQIGGYGYTF. Here the CDR3 DNA reads TGTGCCAGCAGCTTTCTTCAGATAGGGGGCTATGGCTACACCTTC.

The V and J genes are TRBV9 and TRBJ1-5; a possible D gene is TRBD1 (5 bases). The CDR3 loop spans 15 amino acids. Germline CDR1 reads SGDLS; CDR2 reads YYNGEE. The V gene lost 5 bases and the J gene lost 0 bases, with 12 bases spanning the gap. The CDR3 sequence: CASSTGGISNQPQHF. For the CDR3, the DNA is TGTGCCAGCAGTACGGGGGGTATTAGCAATCAGCCCCAGCATTTT.

The V gene is TRBV6-1, the J gene TRBJ2-7; D possibly corresponds to TRBD2 (5 bases). The CDR3 runs to 14 residues. From germline, CDR1 is MNHNS and CDR2 SASEGT. Trimming removed 4 bases from V and 1 base from J, with 11 bases in between. CDR3 residues: CASSGRTFSYEQYF. CDR3 DNA: TGTGCCAGCAGTGGCCGGACTTTTTCCTACGAGCAGTACTTC.

The sample holds a few counts of this clone. The V call is TRBV19, the J call TRBJ1-1, with 9 bases fitting TRBD1. Germline V gene lookup returns CDR1 LNHDA and CDR2 SQIVND (reference sequence). V lost 8 bases and J lost 10; bases outside the gene matches: 14. The CDR3 extends over 14 amino acids. The CDR3: CASGFADRGYGAFF. The CDR3 region has the DNA TGTGCCAGTGGATTCGCGGACAGGGGTTATGGAGCTTTCTTT.

V is TRBV6-5 and J is TRBJ1-2; D call uncertain. CDR1 is MNHEY, CDR2 SVGAGI, per germline. Trimming cost V 6 bases and J 6 bases, with 14 bases left between them. This CDR3 spans 13 amino acids. The DNA of the CDR3 is TGTGCCAGCAGACCCGCCGGGAGCGATGGCTACACCTTC. Translation: CASRPAGSDGYTF.

This clone was seen only a few times. The J gene is TRBJ2-1, the V gene TRBV7-3; D remains ambiguous. The germline CDR1 and CDR2 sequences are SGHTA and FQGTGA. Deletions cut 0 bases from V and 5 bases from J, with 11 bases between. This CDR3 spans 15 amino acids. DNA of the CDR3: TGTGCCAGCAGCTTAACTGAAGCAGGCCACAATGAGCAGTTCTTC. This gives the protein CASSLTEAGHNEQFF. Based on the CDR3 plus reference TRBV7-3 and TRBJ2-1, the full variable domain is GAGVSQTPSNKVTEKGKYVELRCDPISGHTALYWYRQSLGQGPEFLIYFQGTGAADDSGLPNDRFFAVRPEGSVSTLKIQRTERGDSAVYLCASSLTEAGHNEQFFGPGTRLTVL.

This chain uses TRBV9 with TRBJ2-5, with TRBD2 matching over 10 bases. The ends lost 3 bases at V and 5 bases at J; junction bases unmatched: 13. The CDR3 is 17 residues long. CDR1 SGDLS and CDR2 YYNGEE come from the germline V gene. CDR3 in amino acids: CASSALRSGGASETQYF. In DNA form, the CDR3 reads TGTGCCAGCAGCGCCCTTAGAAGCGGGGGGGCTTCGGAGACCCAGTACTTC.

For this clone: A junction end diverges from the germline sequence, so it may reflect a read error. This chain connects TRBV2 to TRBJ2-5, with TRBD1 as a possible D gene (5 bases). Per germline, CDR1 SNHLY and CDR2 FYNNEI. The CDR3 runs 12 residues. CDR3 region: CACSRERETQYF. The DNA for the CDR3 is TGTGCCTGCAGCAGGGAACGAGAGACCCAGTACTTC.

The J gene is TRBJ1-5, the V gene TRBV18, with 8 bases lining up with TRBD1. Germline V CDR1 and CDR2: KGHSH, LQKENI. The CDR3 is made up of 17 amino acids. V lost 3 bases to trimming and J lost 6 bases; unmatched junction nucleotides: 13. The chain's CDR3 is CASSPNRAGGVVQPQHF. Written as DNA, the CDR3 is TGTGCCAGCTCACCGAACCGAGCAGGGGGCGTTGTTCAGCCCCAGCATTTT.

The chain couples TRBV5-1 to TRBJ1-1; 9 bases fit TRBD1. After removal of 5 bases from V and 5 bases from J, the junction contained 16 bases not matched to a gene. This CDR3 is 17 amino acids long. Germline-derived CDR1 and CDR2 are SGHRS and YFSETQ. CDR3 protein: CASSHPGPHRGPTEAFF. CDR3 nucleotide sequence: TGCGCCAGCAGTCATCCCGGGCCCCACAGGGGGCCAACTGAAGCTTTCTTT.